The 32 T cell receptor beta chains in this list originate from one sample, sequenced in a study of OX40 agonist ivuxolimab in advanced cancers. The data were produced by immunoSEQ multiplex PCR, yet TCRdb's version contains in-frame clones alone and is incomplete. Here the sample spans about 86,000 clones, 92% being singletons. The source material was CD4+ or CD8+ T cells sorted from blood, sampled in a trial of the OX40 agonist ivuxolimab. The origin of the receptors is an adult with an advanced solid tumor such as melanoma, head and neck, liver or kidney cancer.

J is TRBJ2-1 and V is TRBV4-2, with 12 positions matching TRBD2. V was pared by 8 bases and J by 7 bases, with 24 bases of the junction left unmatched. The CDR3 contains 20 residues. Germline lookup yields CDR1 LGHNA and CDR2 YNFKEQ. CDR3 nucleotides: TGTGCCAGCCGCGACCTGGGACTAGCGGGTCGGGGGGGGCATTCGAATGAGCAGTTCTTC. This codes for CASRDLGLAGRGGHSNEQFF.

This clone was recorded only once. J is TRBJ2-7 and V is TRBV6-5, with D maybe TRBD1 (5 bases). CDR1 is MNHEY and CDR2 is SVGAGI in the germline V gene. The CDR3 spans 14 residues. V was shortened by 3 bases and J by 5 bases, with 14 bases between the two germline ends. This CDR3 reads CASSYSRATHEQYF. The CDR3 DNA follows: TGTGCCAGCAGTTATTCCAGGGCCACCCACGAGCAGTACTTC.

The CDR3 coding sequence is TGTGCCAGCAGCGCACCTATCAGGGGCGCCTACGAGCAGTACTTC. Protein: CASSAPIRGAYEQYF. The chain joins TRBV7-9 to TRBJ2-7; a possible D gene is TRBD1 (6 bases). From germline, CDR1 is SEHNR and CDR2 FQNEAQ (reference sequence). This CDR3 has 15 amino acids. V was trimmed by 5 bases and J by 2 bases, leaving 16 bases between them.

The chain has TRBV6-1 and TRBJ1-3; TRBD1 agrees at 7 bases. CDR3 length: 15 residues. Looked up from germline, CDR1 is MNHNS and CDR2 is SASEGT. Germline trimming cut 2 bases from V and 2 bases from J; bases unmatched to any gene: 3. The CDR3 region has the DNA TGTGCCAGCAGTGAACAACAGGGGCCTGGAAACACCATATATTTT. This gives the protein CASSEQQGPGNTIYF.

This chain joins TRBV7-2 and TRBJ2-5; D might be TRBD2 (5 bases). CDR1 is SGHTA and CDR2 is FQGNSA in the germline V gene. V lost 4 bases and J lost 4, with 13 bases in between. The CDR3 contains 14 residues. The CDR3 sequence: CASSSLGRGETQYF. Here the CDR3 DNA reads TGTGCCAGCAGCTCTCTGGGGAGAGGAGAGACCCAGTACTTC.

As regards this clone: Other DNA sequences of this sample code for an identical CDR3. The chain combines TRBV5-1 with TRBJ2-1; 15 bases fit TRBD2. The germline V gene has CDR1 SGHRS and CDR2 YFSETQ. With 3 bases clipped from V and 7 bases from J, the junction kept 8 bases outside the gene matches. CDR3 length equals 17 residues. The CDR3: CASSSGLAGGSANEQFF. The CDR3 nucleotides read TGCGCCAGCAGCTCGGGACTAGCGGGAGGATCGGCGAATGAGCAGTTCTTC.

CDR3 sequence: CASSLGIGSYNEQFF. Written as DNA, the CDR3 is TGTGCCAGCAGCTTAGGGATAGGTTCGTACAATGAGCAGTTCTTC. This chain joins TRBV7-2 and TRBJ2-1, with D unresolved. From germline, CDR1 is SGHTA and CDR2 FQGNSA. With 1 base removed from V and 4 bases from J, the gap between germline ends came to 11 bases. CDR3 length equals 15 residues.

In DNA, the CDR3 is TGTGCCAGCGGCCGAGGACAGGGGAGTCACAATGAGCAGTTCTTC. It specifies CASGRGQGSHNEQFF. This chain links TRBV11-1 with TRBJ2-1; 9 bases map to TRBD1. This CDR3 spans 15 amino acids. Losses at the gene ends were 8 bases for V and 5 bases for J; bases not matched to a gene: 10. Per germline, CDR1 SGHAT and CDR2 FQDESV (reference sequence).

The chain employs TRBV10-3 and TRBJ2-1; a weak D match, TRBD2 (6 bases). Germline values: CDR1 ENHRY, CDR2 SYGVKD. Trimming took off 3 bases at V and 4 bases at J, with 13 bases between the two ends. CDR3 size: 15 residues. The CDR3 is CAISEDDGGYNEQFF. The CDR3 DNA reads TGTGCCATCAGTGAAGACGATGGAGGGTACAATGAGCAGTTCTTC.

This chain joins TRBV11-2 and TRBJ2-1; 10 bases are a match to TRBD2. CDR3 length: 15 amino acids. Trimming took 2 bases from V and 8 from J; bases not matched to a gene: 6. Germline assignment: CDR1 SGHAT and CDR2 FQNNGV. CDR3 coding DNA: TGTGCCAGCAGCTTACTAGCGGGAGTCGGCGATGAGCAGTTCTTC. Encoded protein: CASSLLAGVGDEQFF.

The CDR3 spells CASSSRDKYYEQYF. DNA of the CDR3: TGTGCCAGTAGTTCCCGGGACAAATACTACGAGCAGTACTTC. The chain carries TRBV19 and TRBJ2-7; D perhaps matches TRBD1 (6 bases). The V gene lost 5 bases and the J gene lost 3 bases, with 14 bases spanning the gap. The CDR3 has 14 residues. Germline V gene data show CDR1 as LNHDA and CDR2 as SQIVND (reference sequence).

This chain uses TRBV18 with TRBJ2-7; D unresolved. V was shortened by 0 bases and J by 1 base, with 7 bases between the two germline ends. The CDR3 extends over 14 amino acids. The germline CDR1 and CDR2 sequences are KGHSH and LQKENI. The CDR3 sequence: CASSPPGQSYEQYF. As DNA, the CDR3 is TGTGCCAGCTCACCACCGGGCCAATCCTACGAGCAGTACTTC. The complete variable domain, with remaining parts taken from reference TRBV18 and TRBJ2-7, reads NAGVMQNPRHLVRRRGQEARLRCSPMKGHSHVYWYRQLPEEGLKFMVYLQKENIIDESGMPKERFSAEFPKEGPSILRIQQVVRGDSAAYFCASSPPGQSYEQYFGPGTRLTVT.

This chain joins TRBV9 and TRBJ2-2; D unresolved. From germline, CDR1 is SGDLS and CDR2 YYNGEE. The CDR3 consists of 14 residues. Trimming cost V 2 bases and J 2 bases, with 7 bases left between them. The CDR3 coding sequence is TGTGCCAGCAGCGTGATGGGAAACACCGGGGAGCTGTTTTTT. Translation gives CASSVMGNTGELFF.

This chain links TRBV7-2 with TRBJ2-1; 7 nucleotides line up with TRBD1. The V gene end was trimmed by 5 bases and the J gene end by 4 bases; junction bases not matched to a gene: 2. The germline CDR1 and CDR2 sequences are SGHTA and FQGNSA. This CDR3 has 13 amino acids. CDR3 DNA sequence: TGTGCCAGCAGCCGGGACAGATACAATGAGCAGTTCTTC. This translates into CASSRDRYNEQFF.

The chain recombines TRBV7-2 with TRBJ1-2, with D tentatively TRBD1 (6 bases). V dropped 5 bases and J dropped 5 bases, with 15 bases sitting between them. The CDR3 has 14 residues. The germline V gene has CDR1 SGHTA and CDR2 FQGNSA. This CDR3 is CASSVSGTKYGYTF. CDR3 coding DNA: TGTGCCAGCAGCGTATCCGGGACAAAGTATGGCTACACCTTC. Full variable domain (remainder filled in from reference TRBV7-2 and TRBJ1-2): GAGVSQSPSNKVTEKGKDVELRCDPISGHTALYWYRQSLGQGLEFLIYFQGNSAPDKSGLPSDRFSAERTGGSVSTLTIQRTQQEDSAVYLCASSVSGTKYGYTFGSGTRLTVV.

The chain is built from TRBV2 and TRBJ2-5; 10 positions match TRBD2. The length of the CDR3 is 16 residues. CDR1 SNHLY and CDR2 FYNNEI come from the germline V gene. The trim removed 4 bases at V and 5 bases at J, leaving 10 bases unmatched. CDR3 residues: CASSVNVFSGRETQYF. The CDR3 region has the DNA TGTGCCAGCAGTGTCAATGTTTTTAGCGGGAGGGAGACCCAGTACTTC.

This clone appeared a single time. The CDR3 DNA reads as TGTGCCAGCAGTTCGTCCCCGGGCGGTGAAAAACTGTTTTTT. Translating gives CASSSSPGGEKLFF. V is TRBV27 and J is TRBJ1-4; D call uncertain. V gave up 4 bases and J gave up 7 bases, with 13 bases separating them. The CDR3 covers 14 residues. Germline V gene data show CDR1 as MNHEY and CDR2 as SMNVEV (reference sequence).

The chain recombines TRBV11-2 with TRBJ1-2, with D maybe TRBD1 (6 bases). This CDR3 has 13 residues. The V end was cut by 5 bases, the J end by 5 bases, with 12 bases between. Germline loops: CDR1 SGHAT, CDR2 FQNNGV. CDR3 coding DNA: TGTGCCAGCAGCCTGGGGGCCAGTTATGGCTACACCTTC. Translated: CASSLGASYGYTF.

Comment on this clone: An end of the junction does not agree with germline; a read error may underlie this. Other DNA sequences from this sample encode an identical CDR3 as well. This CDR3 is CASSPGLAGEREQFF. The DNA of the CDR3 is TGTGCTAGCAGCCCGGGACTAGCGGGAGAAAGAGAGCAGTTCTTC. The genes are TRBV7-7 and TRBJ2-1, with 14 bases that match TRBD2. CDR3 length: 15 amino acids. The V gene's germline CDR1 is SSHAT and CDR2 FNYEAQ (reference sequence).

The chain is built from TRBV6-1 and TRBJ2-7, with D tentatively TRBD1 (5 bases). The germline V and J ends were trimmed by 5 bases and 5 bases, with 10 bases remaining between them. CDR3 length: 12 residues. From germline, CDR1 is MNHNS and CDR2 SASEGT. The CDR3 DNA sequence: TGTGCCAGCAGTTTCCAGGGTGACGAGCAGTACTTC. This gives the protein CASSFQGDEQYF.

The rearrangement joins TRBV4-2 to TRBJ2-7, with D perhaps matching TRBD1 (5 bases). The CDR3 loop spans 14 amino acids. Trimming took 0 bases from V and 6 from J, leaving 12 bases between them. Germline V lookup: CDR1 LGHNA, CDR2 YNFKEQ. The CDR3 bases are TGTGCCAGCAGCCAAGAGTTGGGGCAGAGCGAGCAGTACTTC. Translated: CASSQELGQSEQYF.

CDR3 bases: TGTGCCTGGAGTCTAAGCTATGGCTACACCTTC. Protein: CAWSLSYGYTF. This sequence joins TRBV30 and TRBJ1-2; unclear D gene. This CDR3 has 11 amino acids. Trimming cost V 2 bases and J 4 bases, with 5 bases left between them. Germline values: CDR1 GTSNPN, CDR2 SVGIG (reference sequence).

In its sample, this clone was seen once. This sequence joins TRBV5-4 and TRBJ1-2; weak D call: TRBD1 (6 bases). The ends were cut back, 0 bases at V and 2 bases at J, with 11 bases in the middle. Per the germline V gene, CDR1 is SGHNT and CDR2 is YYREEE (reference sequence). The CDR3 is made up of 15 amino acids. CDR3: CASSLVPRGNYGYTF. CDR3 in DNA: TGTGCCAGCAGCTTGGTCCCAAGGGGGAACTATGGCTACACCTTC.

The chain is built from TRBV9 and TRBJ1-2, with unresolved D. Per the germline V gene, CDR1 is SGDLS and CDR2 is YYNGEE. V lost 0 bases to trimming and J lost 4 bases, with 7 bases between them. The CDR3 loop spans 13 amino acids. The CDR3: CASSVGEGYGYTF. CDR3 nucleotides: TGTGCCAGCAGCGTAGGAGAGGGCTATGGCTACACCTTC.

This clone appeared once. The chain has TRBV5-4 and TRBJ2-1; the D is unclear. The CDR3 is 13 residues long. Trimming cost V 2 bases and J 6 bases, with 9 bases left between them. The germline CDR1 and CDR2 sequences are SGHNT and YYREEE (reference sequence). Here the CDR3 reads CASSLDTINEQFF. The CDR3 DNA reads as TGTGCCAGCAGCTTAGACACCATCAATGAGCAGTTCTTC.

The CDR3: CSVGDSGIPYEQYF. The CDR3 DNA follows: TGCAGCGTTGGAGATAGCGGCATACCCTACGAGCAGTACTTC. This sequence joins TRBV29-1 and TRBJ2-7; possible D gene TRBD2, 6 bases. The germline CDR1 and CDR2 sequences are SQVTM and ANQGSEA. CDR3 length equals 14 residues. V lost 4 bases and J lost 2, with 15 bases in between.

The chain joins TRBV19 to TRBJ2-3, with TRBD2 identical over 8 bases. The CDR3 is 14 amino acids. Germline V CDR1 and CDR2: LNHDA, SQIVND (reference sequence). V lost 6 bases to trimming and J lost 3 bases; unmatched junction nucleotides: 5. CDR3 bases: TGTGCCAGTAGAGCGGGGGCGTGGACAGATACGCAGTATTTT. It yields the protein CASRAGAWTDTQYF. The full variable domain, completed using reference TRBV19 and TRBJ2-3, is DGGITQSPKYLFRKEGQNVTLSCEQNLNHDAMYWYRQDPGQGLRLIYYSQIVNDFQKGDIAEGYSVSREKKESFPLTVTSAQKNPTAFYLCASRAGAWTDTQYFGPGTRLTVL.

This chain uses TRBV7-9 with TRBJ1-1; perhaps TRBD1 as D (6 bases). V was clipped by 7 bases and J by 2 bases, with 8 bases between them. This CDR3 has 12 residues. The germline V gene encodes CDR1 SEHNR and CDR2 FQNEAQ (reference sequence). The CDR3 sequence is CASNGGNTEAFF. For the CDR3, the DNA is TGTGCCAGCAACGGGGGCAACACTGAAGCTTTCTTT.

This clone was detected once. The CDR3 loop is CASSYLAMASGSKETQYF. CDR3 nucleotides: TGTGCCAGCAGTTATCTCGCAATGGCTAGCGGGAGTAAAGAGACCCAGTACTTC. The chain recombines TRBV28 with TRBJ2-5; 10 bases line up with TRBD2. Germline loops: CDR1 MDHEN, CDR2 SYDVKM. The CDR3 contains 18 residues. V lost 4 bases and J lost 3; bases outside the gene matches: 14.

The gene calls are TRBV29-1 and TRBJ2-1, with TRBD1 identical over 12 bases. From germline, CDR1 is SQVTM and CDR2 ANQGSEA. The ends lost 1 base at V and 8 bases at J; junction bases unmatched: 3. The CDR3 is made up of 14 amino acids. The CDR3 DNA reads as TGCAGCGTTGAAGTGGGACAGGGGGCCGATGAGCAGTTCTTC. Translation gives CSVEVGQGADEQFF.

The chain combines TRBV19 with TRBJ2-2, with D maybe TRBD1 (6 bases). Per germline, CDR1 LNHDA and CDR2 SQIVND (reference sequence). The CDR3 consists of 16 residues. V was trimmed by 7 bases and J by 1 base, leaving 16 bases between them. As DNA, the CDR3 is TGTGCCAGTAAACATTGGGGGCGGATGAACACCGGGGAGCTGTTTTTT. Translation gives CASKHWGRMNTGELFF.

This clone was detected a few times. The chain employs TRBV6-6 and TRBJ1-5; perhaps TRBD1 as D (5 bases). This CDR3 contains 15 residues. The germline V and J ends were trimmed by 2 bases and 5 bases, with 13 bases remaining between them. The V gene's germline CDR1 is MNHNY and CDR2 SVGAGI (reference sequence). CDR3 nucleotides: TGTGCCAGCAGTTACCCCAGGGTTTCCGATCAGCCCCAGCATTTT. Encoded protein: CASSYPRVSDQPQHF.